This record looks at one T cell receptor (beta chain) sequence and its context. The antigen remains unidentified. This sample is drawn from a study of cytomegalovirus exposure and HLA in healthy donors. Vbeta (60) and Jbeta (13) primers were used in the PCR. Using immunoSEQ multiplex PCR, the repertoire was profiled, and TCRdb retains in-frame clones only, with some absent. The table records about 76,000 clones, 65% to 85% of them present only once. Germline loops: CDR1 SNHLY, CDR2 FYNNEI. The CDR3 is 13 residues long. V was clipped by 4 bases and J by 5 bases, with 9 bases between them. Findings of the study overall: Prediction of most subjects' HLA-A and HLA-B alleles by TCR beta sequences was reportedly accurate.

Sequencing input: PBMCs. J is TRBJ2-1 and V is TRBV2; maybe TRBD2 (5 bases). The receptor comes from a woman aged 40 to 50 in good health and CMV-seropositive. The CDR3 spells CASSVTRDNEQFF. The CDR3 DNA reads TGTGCCAGCAGTGTCACTAGGGACAATGAGCAGTTCTTC.